This T cell receptor (beta chain) emerged from a study of T-cell reconstitution after alpha-beta-depleted transplantation in children. The library targeted TCRbeta and was prepared with unique molecular identifiers. TCRdb reanalysed the PCR reads using MiXCR and keeps one entry per CDR3 protein. The sample has 190,000 or so distinct CDR3 sequences, about 6.3% seen once. A few counts support this clonotype. The CDR3 loop spans 14 amino acids. The germline V and J ends were trimmed by 3 bases and 0 bases, with 9 bases remaining between them. Per germline, CDR1 LNHDA and CDR2 SQIVND (reference sequence).

The chain recombines TRBV19 with TRBJ2-7; tentatively, D is TRBD1 (6 bases). This sample comprised PBMCs from the stem cell graft donor, obtained from the stem cell graft. This receptor was obtained from a human donor who donated a stem cell graft to a child with Wiskott-Aldrich syndrome. Here the CDR3 DNA reads TGTGCCAGTAGTATCGACAGGAGCTCCTACGAGCAGTACTTC. Translation gives CASSIDRSSYEQYF. Full variable domain (rest looked up from reference TRBV19 and TRBJ2-7): DGGITQSPKYLFRKEGQNVTLSCEQNLNHDAMYWYRQDPGQGLRLIYYSQIVNDFQKGDIAEGYSVSREKKESFPLTVTSAQKNPTAFYLCASSIDRSSYEQYFGPGTRLTVT.